This T cell receptor beta chain appears in the sequencing data of a study of T cell responses to AZD1222 COVID-19 vaccine (dated by TCRdb to the early 2020s). A note on the overall study: AZD1222 recipients given second doses at about 4 weeks or at about 12 weeks were pooled, since spike-specific TCR depth and breadth were not found to differ between the two schedules. TCR sequencing covered fewer than 250 trial participants: 207 given two doses of AZD1222 and around 26 given two doses of MenACWY control vaccine. Enrollment into the trials was organized by age into subgroups of 18-55, 56-69 and 70-plus years, and those subgroups contained 148, 28 and 57 TCR-sequenced participants, respectively.

Findings and caveats that apply to the study as a whole: Participants were mostly white British and included more females than males, and it was suggested by the authors that clonal diversity may have been underestimated. No day 14 peak-response samples were available, so repertoires were characterized only after the peak T cell response. A significant rise in spike-specific TCR breadth and depth was observed after two AZD1222 doses relative to day 0 and relative to MenACWY recipients. Conclusions about previously exposed vaccinees are limited, since just a handful of AZD1222 recipients were seropositive for SARS-CoV-2 at baseline. CD4 TCRs associated with the vaccine covered the entire spike protein, and the dominant responses were in regions 160-218 and 743-854. In the small 56-69-year group, the increase in depth fell short of significance, most likely because of low power. Reportedly, close to half of the unique spike-specific TCRs recognized epitopes lying outside the regions that are mutated in the B.1.351 and B.1.1.7 variants.

The CDR3 regions of human TCRbeta chains were analyzed by immunosequencing. Under the source paper's analysis protocol: Repertoire TCRs were matched against a reference library of SARS-CoV-2-specific TCRs generated with the MIRA antigen-specificity platform. Breadth was defined as the fraction of unique TCRs that were SARS-CoV-2-associated, and depth was defined as the fraction of total T cells that were SARS-CoV-2-associated. Using the MIRA data, every spike-specific TCR was mapped to the spike region that the TCR reacted to and assigned to either a CD4 or a CD8 class. Log10-transformed breadth and depth values were compared by one-way ANOVA with Sidak's multiple comparisons tests. TCRdb obtained this table from immuneACCESS and retained in-frame rearrangements with V and J assigned. These tables miss some clones; where compared with another copy, unresolved V genes account for less than half of the shortfall, and the remainder is unexplained. The V and J calls and the clone size are those of that table, but D and trimming were determined from the DNA. This sample lists some 200,000 clones; 80% to 90% were detected once. Together, the top ten hold 5% to 7% of the sample.

The time point label for this specimen denotes: baseline before first vaccination. Samples from vaccinated people were obtained from the UK trials COV001 and COV002, which included a single-blind randomized controlled phase 2/3 trial of AZD1222 (ChAdOx1 nCoV-19) in healthy adults. Trial participant PBMC samples were collected at day 0 and day 28 after the second dose for TCRbeta chain sequencing. Turning to this clone: Its binding antigen is unknown. The input lacks base qualities; no much larger clone sits a single base away.

From a lookup of the germline V gene, CDR1 and CDR2 are SGHVS and FNYEAQ. Relative to germline, V is 2 bases shorter and J is 5 bases shorter, with 21 bases between their ends. Reading from cysteine to phenylalanine, the CDR3 counts 18 amino acids. Left in the record is the CDR3 DNA by itself, 54 bases read in frame from the first base. Rearrangement joined TRBV7-6 to TRBJ2-2, with TRBD2 perhaps the D gene, on 6 matching bases. This sequence originates from an adult in good health. The starting material was peripheral blood, obtained on day 0 of AZD1222 vaccination. Here is the DNA: TGTGCCAGCAGCTTAAACCGACAAGGTAGCGGAGTGACCGGGGAGCTGTTTTTT. This translates into CASSLNRQGSGVTGELFF.